This TCR beta chain appears in the sequencing data of a study of CD8 T cells in Susac syndrome. V was pared by 6 bases and J by 0 bases, with 8 bases between. Germline CDR1 and CDR2: MGHDK and SYGVNS. The CDR3 runs 13 residues. After extraction with the RNeasy kit, roughly 0.45 to 1 ug of the RNA was reverse transcribed using random hexamers. The method of amplification for TCR beta CDR3 was immunoSEQ multiplex PCR, covering 54 Vbeta and 13 Jbeta. TCRdb re-analysed the immunoSEQ multiplex PCR reads in MiXCR, keeping a single row per CDR3 protein. The profile shows approximately 260,000 distinct CDR3 sequences, 90% to 97% of them singletons.

The source is a human donor with Susac syndrome. Sequenced material: CD4+ T cells from PBMCs. This chain links TRBV25-1 with TRBJ1-1; D is unclear. CDR3 coding DNA: TGTGCCAGCAGCAAAACATTGAACACTGAAGCTTTCTTT. Translation: CASSKTLNTEAFF. The whole variable domain, filled in from reference TRBV25-1 and TRBJ1-1, reads EADIYQTPRYLVIGTGKKITLECSQTMGHDKMYWYQQDPGMELHLIHYSYGVNSTEKGDLSSESTVSRIRTEHFPLTLESARPSHTSQYLCASSKTLNTEAFFGQGTRLTVV.